A selection of T cell receptor beta chains follows, all from one sample in a study of OX40 agonist ivuxolimab in advanced cancers. The protocol was immunoSEQ multiplex PCR, while the TCRdb copy is restricted to in-frame clones and leaves out a portion. The sample contains fewer than 70,000 clones, about 88% of which appear only once. The sample was CD4+ or CD8+ T cells sorted from blood, taken in a trial of the OX40 agonist ivuxolimab. The origin of the receptors is an adult with an advanced solid tumor such as melanoma, head and neck, liver or kidney cancer. CDR3s include the opening cysteine and the closing phenylalanine or tryptophan. Fields, in order: J gene, D gene, V gene, clone size, CDR3 length, CDR3 protein, CDR3 DNA. D genes are given only for firm matches. Rows may omit the clone size; those that give it use once, few, many or a size class.

>TRBJ1-2|TRBD1|TRBV28|few|12
CASYRGIYGYTF
TGTGCCAGTTACAGGGGGATCTATGGCTACACCTTC
>TRBJ2-3|TRBD1|TRBV14|.|17
CASSPRNRQGITDTQYF
TGTGCCAGCAGCCCCAGAAACCGACAGGGAATCACAGATACGCAGTATTTT
>TRBJ1-4|.|TRBV29-1|.|13
CSAVDLVGEKLFF
TGCAGCGCTGTCGACTTAGTCGGGGAAAAACTGTTTTTT
>TRBJ1-2|.|TRBV28|.|15
CASSLKGHMGRGYTF
TGTGCCAGCAGTTTAAAGGGGCACATGGGGCGCGGCTACACCTTC
>TRBJ2-7|.|TRBV4-2|once|16
CASSQDYDNRAYEQYF
TGTGCCAGCAGCCAAGATTATGATAATCGGGCCTACGAGCAGTACTTC
>TRBJ2-2|TRBD2|TRBV11-3|.|16
CASSWTSGRYTGELFF
TGTGCCAGCAGCTGGACTAGCGGGAGGTACACCGGGGAGCTGTTTTTT
>TRBJ2-6|.|TRBV10-2|.|15
CASSERNSGANVLTF
TGCGCCAGCAGTGAGCGAAACTCTGGGGCCAACGTCCTGACTTTC
>TRBJ2-7|.|TRBV28|few|12
CASSSQPYEQYF
TGTGCCAGCAGCTCTCAACCCTACGAGCAGTACTTC
>TRBJ2-1|.|TRBV2|.|14
CASTGGGNYNEQFF
TGTGCCAGTACCGGTGGCGGGAACTACAATGAGCAGTTCTTC
>TRBJ1-1|TRBD1|TRBV29-1|once|13
CSVSTGGNTEAFF
TGCAGCGTTTCTACAGGGGGCAACACTGAAGCTTTCTTT
>TRBJ2-6|TRBD1|TRBV5-4|.|17
CASSLGGGISGANVLTF
TGTGCCAGCAGCTTGGGAGGGGGCATCTCTGGGGCCAACGTCCTGACTTTC
>TRBJ1-3|.|TRBV11-2|.|14
CASSLASSGNTIYF
TGTGCCAGCAGCTTAGCCAGCTCTGGAAACACCATATATTTT
>TRBJ2-1|.|TRBV14|few|16
CASSHTLVGSKNEQFF
TGTGCCAGCAGCCACACACTCGTCGGTAGTAAAAATGAGCAGTTCTTC
>TRBJ1-1|.|TRBV18|.|14
CASSPTGGGTEAFF
TGTGCCAGCTCACCAACGGGAGGGGGCACTGAAGCTTTCTTT
>TRBJ1-1|.|TRBV19|few|13
CASSNLGGSEAFF
TGTGCCAGTAGTAATCTCGGGGGTTCCGAAGCTTTCTTT
>TRBJ2-6|.|TRBV28|.|15
CASSPGRSGANVLTF
TGTGCCAGCAGCCCGGGGCGCTCTGGGGCCAACGTCCTGACTTTC
>TRBJ1-2|TRBD1|TRBV19|.|13
CASSPTGNYGYTF
TGTGCCAGTAGTCCGACAGGGAACTATGGCTACACCTTC
>TRBJ2-5|.|TRBV7-8|.|14
CASSLSTSPETQYF
TGTGCCAGCAGCTTAAGCACTAGCCCAGAGACCCAGTACTTC
>TRBJ2-1|TRBD2|TRBV7-2|once|16
CASSASGTSSYNEQFF
TGTGCCAGCAGCGCCTCCGGGACTAGCAGCTACAATGAGCAGTTCTTC
>TRBJ1-4|.|TRBV6-4|medium-sized|13
CASSFNGGEKLFF
TGTGCCAGCAGTTTCAACGGGGGTGAAAAACTGTTTTTT
>TRBJ1-1|TRBD1|TRBV4-2|.|15
CASSHQQGDHTEAFF
TGTGCCAGCAGCCATCAACAGGGGGATCACACTGAAGCTTTCTTT
>TRBJ2-1|TRBD2|TRBV27|.|15
CASSFEREAGDEQFF
TGTGCCAGCAGTTTCGAGCGGGAGGCGGGGGATGAGCAGTTCTTC
>TRBJ1-1|.|TRBV5-6|.|11
CASSLVSEAFF
TGTGCCAGCAGCTTGGTGTCTGAAGCTTTCTTT
>TRBJ2-5|.|TRBV4-3|.|17
CASSHRLGDKGQETQYF
TGCGCCAGCAGCCATCGCCTAGGGGACAAGGGCCAAGAGACCCAGTACTTC
>TRBJ1-6|.|TRBV10-2|.|14
CASGSGNYNSPLHF
TGCGCCAGCGGTTCCGGGAACTATAATTCACCCCTCCACTTT
>TRBJ1-1|.|TRBV5-1|few|15
CASSTRPLRGTEAFF
TGCGCCAGCAGCACCCGACCCCTCAGGGGAACTGAAGCTTTCTTT
>TRBJ1-2|TRBD1|TRBV2|.|14
CASSSGGGNYGYTF
TGTGCCAGCAGTTCAGGGGGTGGTAACTATGGCTACACCTTC
>TRBJ2-7|TRBD2|TRBV10-3|.|16
CAISAGLAGGSYEQYF
TGTGCCATCAGCGCCGGACTAGCGGGAGGCTCCTACGAGCAGTACTTC
>TRBJ2-7|.|TRBV28|.|11
CASISAYEQYF
TGTGCCAGCATCTCAGCCTACGAGCAGTACTTC
>TRBJ2-7|TRBD1|TRBV19|once|14
CASSTPGQNYEQYF
TGTGCCAGTAGTACCCCGGGACAGAACTACGAGCAGTACTTC
>TRBJ1-1|.|TRBV5-6|.|13
CASSPGSRAEAFF
TGTGCCAGCAGCCCAGGATCGAGGGCTGAAGCTTTCTTT
>TRBJ2-2|TRBD2|TRBV27|.|16
CASSLYGSGGTGELFF
TGTGCCAGCAGTTTATATGGTAGCGGGGGAACCGGGGAGCTGTTTTTT
>TRBJ2-5|.|TRBV11-2|.|13
CASSAPRLETQYF
TGTGCCAGCAGCGCCCCCCGACTGGAGACCCAGTACTTC
>TRBJ2-1|TRBD2|TRBV5-6|.|16
CASRSTSGGSYNEQFF
TGTGCCAGCAGATCCACTAGCGGGGGCTCCTACAATGAGCAGTTCTTC
>TRBJ1-1|.|TRBV6-5|.|11
CASLTNTEAFF
TGTGCCAGCTTGACCAATACTGAAGCTTTCTTT
>TRBJ2-3|.|TRBV27|.|14
CASSLGGPADTQYF
TGTGCCAGCAGTTTAGGGGGGCCTGCAGATACGCAGTATTTT
>TRBJ2-5|.|TRBV5-8|few|15
CASSLGEYGEPPEYF
TGTGCCAGCAGCTTGGGGGAATATGGAGAGCCCCCGGAATACTTC
>TRBJ2-5|TRBD1|TRBV7-2|.|16
CASSLEPGTGRETQYF
TGTGCCAGCAGCTTGGAGCCGGGGACAGGGAGAGAGACCCAGTACTTC
>TRBJ2-7|TRBD1|TRBV9|.|13
CASSGQGSDEQYF
TGTGCCAGCAGCGGACAGGGGTCAGACGAGCAGTACTTC
>TRBJ1-2|.|TRBV30|.|13
CAWSPTGDLGYTF
TGTGCCTGGAGTCCAACGGGGGATTTGGGCTACACCTTC
>TRBJ2-3|.|TRBV18|.|16
CASSPSGMGGSDTQYF
TGTGCCAGCTCACCGTCTGGCATGGGGGGTTCAGATACGCAGTATTTT
>TRBJ2-4|TRBD2|TRBV6-5|.|16
CASSYSTGTSVNIQYF
TGTGCCAGCAGTTACTCTACCGGGACTAGCGTGAACATTCAGTACTTC
>TRBJ1-5|.|TRBV19|.|14
CASTDRVGDQPQHF
TGTGCCAGCACAGACCGAGTGGGGGATCAGCCCCAGCATTTT
>TRBJ2-5|TRBD2|TRBV6-4|.|16
CASILGRSSNIETQYF
TGTGCCAGCATCCTCGGGAGGAGTAGTAATATAGAGACCCAGTACTTC
>TRBJ1-6|.|TRBV28|few|16
CASSLVQPGGNSPLHF
TGTGCCAGCAGTTTAGTACAGCCCGGAGGGAATTCACCCCTCCACTTT
>TRBJ2-2|.|TRBV2|.|14
CASSESAPTGELFF
TGTGCCAGCAGTGAGTCGGCCCCCACCGGGGAGCTGTTTTTT
>TRBJ2-5|.|TRBV12-5|.|12
CASGFLGETQYF
TGTGCTAGTGGTTTTTTAGGGGAGACCCAGTACTTC
>TRBJ2-3|TRBD1|TRBV10-3|.|14
CAISGTGSPDTQYF
TGTGCCATCAGTGGGACAGGGAGCCCAGATACGCAGTATTTT
>TRBJ2-3|.|TRBV7-3|.|15
CASSVQGPSTDTQYF
TGTGCCAGCAGCGTTCAGGGTCCTAGCACAGATACGCAGTATTTT
>TRBJ2-5|.|TRBV20-1|.|11
CSARGTETQYF
TGCAGTGCTAGGGGGACGGAGACCCAGTACTTC